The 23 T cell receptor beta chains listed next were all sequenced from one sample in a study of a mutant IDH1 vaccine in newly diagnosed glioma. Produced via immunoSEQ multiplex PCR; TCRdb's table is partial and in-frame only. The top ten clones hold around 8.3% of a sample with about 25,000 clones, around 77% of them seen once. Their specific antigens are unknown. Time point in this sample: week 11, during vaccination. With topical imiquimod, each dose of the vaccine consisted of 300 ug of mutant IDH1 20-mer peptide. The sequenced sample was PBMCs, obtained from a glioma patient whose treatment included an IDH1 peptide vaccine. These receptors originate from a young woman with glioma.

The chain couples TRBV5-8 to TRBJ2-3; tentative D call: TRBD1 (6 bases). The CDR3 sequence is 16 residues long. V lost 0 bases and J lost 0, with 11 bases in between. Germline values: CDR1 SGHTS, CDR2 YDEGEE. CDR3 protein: CASSLGQGTSTDTQYF. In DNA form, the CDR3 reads TGTGCCAGCAGCTTGGGGCAGGGGACGAGCACAGATACGCAGTATTTT.

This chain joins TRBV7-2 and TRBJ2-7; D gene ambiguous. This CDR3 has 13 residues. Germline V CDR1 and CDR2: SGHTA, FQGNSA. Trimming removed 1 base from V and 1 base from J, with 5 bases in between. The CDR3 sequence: CASSLGLSYEQYF. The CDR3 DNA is TGTGCCAGCAGCTTAGGGTTGTCCTACGAGCAGTACTTC.

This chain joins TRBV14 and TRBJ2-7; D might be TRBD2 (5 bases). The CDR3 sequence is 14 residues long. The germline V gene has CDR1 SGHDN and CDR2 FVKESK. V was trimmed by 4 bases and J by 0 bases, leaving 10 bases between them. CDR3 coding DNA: TGTGCCAGCAGCCTTGGGAGTTACTCCTACGAGCAGTACTTC. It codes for CASSLGSYSYEQYF.

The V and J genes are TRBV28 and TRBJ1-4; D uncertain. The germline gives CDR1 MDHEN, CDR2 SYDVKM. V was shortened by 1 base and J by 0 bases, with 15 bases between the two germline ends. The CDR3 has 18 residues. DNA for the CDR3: TGTGCCAGCAGTTTATCCCCGAACAAACGGCCAACTAATGAAAAACTGTTTTTT. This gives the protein CASSLSPNKRPTNEKLFF.

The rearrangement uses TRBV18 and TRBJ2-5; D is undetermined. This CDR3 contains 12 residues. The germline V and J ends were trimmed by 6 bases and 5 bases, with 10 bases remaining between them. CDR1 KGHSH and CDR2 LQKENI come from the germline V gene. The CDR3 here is CASSLAAETQYF. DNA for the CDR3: TGTGCCAGCTCGCTCGCGGCTGAGACCCAGTACTTC.

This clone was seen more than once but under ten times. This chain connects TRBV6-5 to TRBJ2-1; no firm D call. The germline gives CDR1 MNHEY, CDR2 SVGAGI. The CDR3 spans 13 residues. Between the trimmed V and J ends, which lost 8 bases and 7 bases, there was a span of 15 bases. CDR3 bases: TGTGCCAGCGGTTTGTCTTATCGAAATGAGCAGTTCTTC. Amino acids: CASGLSYRNEQFF.

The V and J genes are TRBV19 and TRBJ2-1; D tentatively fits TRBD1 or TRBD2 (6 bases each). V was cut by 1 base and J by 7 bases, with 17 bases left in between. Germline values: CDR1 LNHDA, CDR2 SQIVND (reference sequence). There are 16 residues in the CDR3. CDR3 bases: TGTGCCAGTAGTATAGTAGGGGGGCGCGTGGGGAATGAGCAGTTCTTC. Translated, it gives CASSIVGGRVGNEQFF.

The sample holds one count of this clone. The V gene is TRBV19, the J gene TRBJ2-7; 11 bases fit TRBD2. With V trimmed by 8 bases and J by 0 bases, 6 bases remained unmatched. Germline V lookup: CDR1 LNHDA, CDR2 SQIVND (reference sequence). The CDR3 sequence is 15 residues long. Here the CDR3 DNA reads TGTGCCAGTCGTTTAGCGGGAGGGAGCTCCTACGAGCAGTACTTC. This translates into CASRLAGGSSYEQYF.

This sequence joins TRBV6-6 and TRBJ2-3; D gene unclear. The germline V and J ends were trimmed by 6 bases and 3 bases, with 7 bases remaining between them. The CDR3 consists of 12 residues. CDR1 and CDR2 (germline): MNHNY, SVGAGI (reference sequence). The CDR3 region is CASSPGTDTQYF. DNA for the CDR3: TGTGCCAGCAGCCCCGGGACAGATACGCAGTATTTT.

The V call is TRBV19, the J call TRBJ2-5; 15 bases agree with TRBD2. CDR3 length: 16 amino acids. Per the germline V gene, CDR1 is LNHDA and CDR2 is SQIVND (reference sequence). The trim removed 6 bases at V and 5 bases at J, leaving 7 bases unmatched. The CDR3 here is CASSRRTSGREETQYF. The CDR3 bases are TGTGCCAGTAGCCGACGGACTAGCGGGAGGGAGGAGACCCAGTACTTC.

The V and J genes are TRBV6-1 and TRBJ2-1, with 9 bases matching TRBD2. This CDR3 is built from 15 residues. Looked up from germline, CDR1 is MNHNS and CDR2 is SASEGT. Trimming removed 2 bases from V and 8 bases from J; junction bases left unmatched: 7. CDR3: CASSELAGRFDEQFF. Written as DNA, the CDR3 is TGTGCCAGCAGTGAACTAGCGGGAAGGTTCGATGAGCAGTTCTTC.

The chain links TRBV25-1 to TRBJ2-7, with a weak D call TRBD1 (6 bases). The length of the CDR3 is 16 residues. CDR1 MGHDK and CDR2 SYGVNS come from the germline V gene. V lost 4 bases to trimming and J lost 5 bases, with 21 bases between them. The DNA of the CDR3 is TGTGCCAGCAGTGGCCCACAGGGATTTCTTCGGAACGAGCAGTACTTC. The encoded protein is CASSGPQGFLRNEQYF.

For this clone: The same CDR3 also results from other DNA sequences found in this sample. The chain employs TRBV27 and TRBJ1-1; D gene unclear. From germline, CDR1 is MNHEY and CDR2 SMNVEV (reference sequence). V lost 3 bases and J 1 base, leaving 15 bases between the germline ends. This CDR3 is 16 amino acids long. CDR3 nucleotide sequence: TGTGCCAGCAGTTTCATGCCCAGGACTCCGAACACTGAAGCTTTCTTT. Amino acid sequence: CASSFMPRTPNTEAFF.

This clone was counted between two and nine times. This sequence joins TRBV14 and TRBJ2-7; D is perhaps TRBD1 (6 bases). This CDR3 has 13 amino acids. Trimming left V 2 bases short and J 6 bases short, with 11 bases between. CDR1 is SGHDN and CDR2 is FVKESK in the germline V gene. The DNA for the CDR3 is TGTGCCAGCAGCCAATTAGGGGGAAGCGAGCAGTACTTC. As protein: CASSQLGGSEQYF.

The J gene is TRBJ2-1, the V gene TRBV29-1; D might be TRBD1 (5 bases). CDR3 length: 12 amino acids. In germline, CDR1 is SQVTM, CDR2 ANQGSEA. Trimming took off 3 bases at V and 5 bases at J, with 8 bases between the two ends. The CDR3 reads CSVDQGNNEQFF. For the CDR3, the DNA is TGCAGCGTTGATCAGGGTAACAATGAGCAGTTCTTC.

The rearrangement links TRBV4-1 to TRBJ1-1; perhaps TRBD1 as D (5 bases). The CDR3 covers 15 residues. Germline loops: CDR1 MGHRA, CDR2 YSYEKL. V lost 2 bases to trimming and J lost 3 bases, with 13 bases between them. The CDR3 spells CASSQKSGYDTEAFF. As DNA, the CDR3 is TGCGCCAGCAGCCAAAAGTCAGGGTATGACACTGAAGCTTTCTTT.

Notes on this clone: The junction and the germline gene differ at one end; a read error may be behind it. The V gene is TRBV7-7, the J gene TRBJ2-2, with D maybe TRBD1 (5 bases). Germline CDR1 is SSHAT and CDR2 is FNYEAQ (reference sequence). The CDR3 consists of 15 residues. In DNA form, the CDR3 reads TGTGCTAGCAGCTTGTCTGGGGCCACCACCGGGGAGCTGTTTTTT. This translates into CASSLSGATTGELFF.

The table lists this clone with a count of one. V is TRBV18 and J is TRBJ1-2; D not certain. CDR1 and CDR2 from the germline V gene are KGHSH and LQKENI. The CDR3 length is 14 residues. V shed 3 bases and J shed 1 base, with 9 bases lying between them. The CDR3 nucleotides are TGTGCCAGCTCACCTTTCGGTTTTAACTATGGCTACACCTTC. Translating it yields CASSPFGFNYGYTF.

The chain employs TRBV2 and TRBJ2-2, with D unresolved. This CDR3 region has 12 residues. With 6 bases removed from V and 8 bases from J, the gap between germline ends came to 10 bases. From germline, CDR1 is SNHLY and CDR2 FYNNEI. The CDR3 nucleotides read TGTGCCAGCAGGACGAGTCCAGGGGAGCTGTTTTTT. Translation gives CASRTSPGELFF.

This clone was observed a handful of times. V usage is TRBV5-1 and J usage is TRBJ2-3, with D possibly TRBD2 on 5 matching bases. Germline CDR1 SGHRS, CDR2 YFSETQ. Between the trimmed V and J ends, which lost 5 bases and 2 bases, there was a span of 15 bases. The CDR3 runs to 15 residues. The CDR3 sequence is CASRQSPTTTDTQYF. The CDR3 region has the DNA TGCGCCAGCAGACAATCACCGACTACCACAGATACGCAGTATTTT. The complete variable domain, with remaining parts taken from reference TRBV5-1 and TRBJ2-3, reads KAGVTQTPRYLIKTRGQQVTLSCSPISGHRSVSWYQQTPGQGLQFLFEYFSETQRNKGNFPGRFSGRQFSNSRSEMNVSTLELGDSALYLCASRQSPTTTDTQYFGPGTRLTVL.

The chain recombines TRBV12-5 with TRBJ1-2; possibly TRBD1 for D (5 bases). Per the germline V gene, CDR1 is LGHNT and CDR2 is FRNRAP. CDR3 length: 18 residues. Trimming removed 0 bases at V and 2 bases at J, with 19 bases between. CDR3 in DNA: TGTGCTAGTGGTTTGGTATTTCCACAGAGGGAGGGGAACTATGGCTACACCTTC. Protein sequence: CASGLVFPQREGNYGYTF. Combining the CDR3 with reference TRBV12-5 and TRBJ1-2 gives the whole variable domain DARVTQTPRHKVTEMGQEVTMRCQPILGHNTVFWYRQTMMQGLELLAYFRNRAPLDDSGMPKDRFSAEMPDATLATLKIQPSEPRDSAVYFCASGLVFPQREGNYGYTFGSGTRLTVV.

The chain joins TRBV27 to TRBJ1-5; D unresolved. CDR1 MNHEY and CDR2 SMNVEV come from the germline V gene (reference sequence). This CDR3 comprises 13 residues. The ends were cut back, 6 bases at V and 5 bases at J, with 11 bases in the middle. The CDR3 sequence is CASSRDIYQPQHF. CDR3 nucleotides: TGTGCCAGCAGCAGAGATATTTATCAGCCCCAGCATTTT.

For the CDR3, the DNA is TGTGCCAGCAGTGATCGGACAGGTGAAGCTTTCTTT. Translated, it gives CASSDRTGEAFF. The gene calls are TRBV6-4 and TRBJ1-1, with 7 bases matching TRBD1. This CDR3 contains 12 residues. Germline assignment: CDR1 MRHNA and CDR2 SNTAGT. V was clipped by 3 bases and J by 7 bases; unmatched bases: 2.